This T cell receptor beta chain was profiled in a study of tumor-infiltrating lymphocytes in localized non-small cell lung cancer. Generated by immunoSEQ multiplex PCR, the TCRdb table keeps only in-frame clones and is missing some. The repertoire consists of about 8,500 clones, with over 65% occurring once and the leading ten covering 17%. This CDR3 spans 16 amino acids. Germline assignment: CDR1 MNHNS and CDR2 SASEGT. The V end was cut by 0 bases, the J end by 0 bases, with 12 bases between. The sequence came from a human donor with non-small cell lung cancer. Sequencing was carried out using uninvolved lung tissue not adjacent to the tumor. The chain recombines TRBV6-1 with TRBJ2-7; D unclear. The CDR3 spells CASSEAMGTVSYEQYF. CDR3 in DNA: TGTGCCAGCAGTGAAGCGATGGGCACAGTCTCCTACGAGCAGTACTTC.